The present entry profiles one TCR beta chain with its context. The antigen is undetermined. Between the trimmed V and J ends, which lost 4 bases and 3 bases, there was a span of 7 bases. CDR3 length: 12 amino acids. Per the germline V gene, CDR1 is KGHSH and CDR2 is LQKENI. These data belong to a study of cytomegalovirus exposure and HLA in healthy donors. Study context: Of all 400 or so donors who were genotyped, roughly 81% belonged to the Caucasian-associated ancestry cluster.

PCR primers comprised 60 Vbeta and 13 Jbeta primers. Method: immunoSEQ multiplex PCR; TCRdb's copy keeps in-frame clones and lacks some. The profile shows about 110,000 clones, around 80% of them singletons. Study-wide points: A later analysis showed that HLA-associated TCR beta chains had undergone more clonal expansion than equally common others. It was reported in a later analysis that an Asian-associated ancestry cluster showed fewer N-insertions than the 666-donor mean.

The chain links TRBV18 to TRBJ2-7; no clear D gene. The clonotype comes from a man aged 30-40 years in good health and CMV-seropositive. Sequencing input: PBMCs. The chain's CDR3 is CASSLKNYEQYF. The CDR3 nucleotides are TGTGCCAGCTCACTCAAAAACTACGAGCAGTACTTC. Based on the CDR3 plus reference TRBV18 and TRBJ2-7, the full variable domain is NAGVMQNPRHLVRRRGQEARLRCSPMKGHSHVYWYRQLPEEGLKFMVYLQKENIIDESGMPKERFSAEFPKEGPSILRIQQVVRGDSAAYFCASSLKNYEQYFGPGTRLTVT.